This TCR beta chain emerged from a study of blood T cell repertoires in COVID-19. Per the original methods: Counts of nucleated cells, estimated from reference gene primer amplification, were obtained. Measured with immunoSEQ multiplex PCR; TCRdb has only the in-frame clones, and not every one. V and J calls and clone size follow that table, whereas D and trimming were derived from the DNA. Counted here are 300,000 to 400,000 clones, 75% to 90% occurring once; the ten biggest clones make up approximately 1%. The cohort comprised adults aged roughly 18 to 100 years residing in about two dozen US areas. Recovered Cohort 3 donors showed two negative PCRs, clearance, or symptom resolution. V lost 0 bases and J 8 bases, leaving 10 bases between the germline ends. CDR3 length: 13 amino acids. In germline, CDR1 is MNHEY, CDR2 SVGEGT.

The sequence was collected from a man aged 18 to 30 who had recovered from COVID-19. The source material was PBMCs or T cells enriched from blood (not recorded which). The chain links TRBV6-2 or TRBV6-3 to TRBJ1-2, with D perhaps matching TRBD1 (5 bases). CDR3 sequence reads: CASSYSAGRGYTF. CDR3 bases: TGTGCCAGCAGTTACTCGGCAGGGCGCGGCTACACCTTC.